What follows is one TCR beta chain and its context. Its antigen is unknown. The sample comes from a study of T cell responses to AZD1222 COVID-19 vaccine. Study as a whole: Investigators merged groups given second doses at roughly 4 or roughly 12 weeks. Points from the study as a whole: Females made up more of the donors, who were largely white British, and clonal diversity may have come out too low. Only a handful of AZD1222 recipients were seropositive at baseline.

The length of the CDR3 is 16 residues. V gave up 6 bases and J gave up 4 bases, with 17 bases separating them. The germline gives CDR1 KGHDR, CDR2 SFDVKD. Using immunoSEQ multiplex PCR, the repertoire was profiled, and TCRdb retains in-frame clones only, with some absent. The sample consists of roughly 160,000 clones, 93% of them appearing once. This specimen was peripheral blood, taken on day 0 of AZD1222 vaccination. The source is an adult in good health. The chain employs TRBV24-1 and TRBJ1-4; a possible D gene is TRBD1 (6 bases). The CDR3 DNA reads TGTGCCACCAGTCTAGGGCTGGGGGCAAGTAATGAAAAACTGTTTTTT. Encoded protein: CATSLGLGASNEKLFF.